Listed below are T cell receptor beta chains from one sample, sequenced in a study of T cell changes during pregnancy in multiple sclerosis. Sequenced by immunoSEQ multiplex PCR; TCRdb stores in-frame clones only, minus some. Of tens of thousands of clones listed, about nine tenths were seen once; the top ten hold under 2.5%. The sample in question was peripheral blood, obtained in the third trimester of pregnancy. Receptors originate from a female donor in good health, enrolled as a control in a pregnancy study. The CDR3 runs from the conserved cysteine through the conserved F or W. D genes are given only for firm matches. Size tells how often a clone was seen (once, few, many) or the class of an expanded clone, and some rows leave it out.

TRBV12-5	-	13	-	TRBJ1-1	CASNRQPNTEAFF	TGTGCCTCTAATCGACAGCCGAACACTGAAGCTTTCTTT
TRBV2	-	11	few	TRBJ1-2	CGIQGQNGYTF	TGTGGAATCCAGGGTCAGAATGGCTACACCTTC
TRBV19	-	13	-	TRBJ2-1	CASSISQGGEQFF	TGTGCCAGTAGTATATCCCAGGGAGGTGAGCAGTTCTTC
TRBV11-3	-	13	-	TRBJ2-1	CASSPRDSYEQFF	TGTGCCAGCAGCCCTCGGGACTCCTATGAGCAGTTCTTC
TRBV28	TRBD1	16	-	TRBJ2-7	CASRAMPGQGNYEQYF	TGTGCCAGCAGGGCTATGCCGGGACAGGGGAACTACGAGCAGTACTTC
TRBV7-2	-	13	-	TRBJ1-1	CASSSGVQGEAFF	TGTGCCAGCAGCTCCGGGGTACAGGGTGAAGCTTTCTTT
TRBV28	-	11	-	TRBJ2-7	CASSLSREQYF	TGTGCCAGCAGTTTATCGCGGGAGCAGTACTTC
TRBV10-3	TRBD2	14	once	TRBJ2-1	CAITGTSGYNEQFF	TGTGCCATCACCGGGACTAGCGGATACAATGAGCAGTTCTTC
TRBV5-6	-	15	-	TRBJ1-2	CASSITAAAHYGYTF	TGTGCCAGCAGCATTACAGCGGCTGCCCACTATGGCTACACCTTC
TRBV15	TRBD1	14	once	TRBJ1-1	CATSRAGTGMSAFF	TGTGCCACCAGCAGGGCCGGGACAGGGATGTCAGCTTTCTTT
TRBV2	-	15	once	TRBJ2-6	CASSWFRAGANVLTF	TGTGCCAGCAGTTGGTTTCGGGCTGGGGCCAACGTCCTGACTTTC
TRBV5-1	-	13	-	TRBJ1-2	CASSLDRIHGYTF	TGCGCCAGCAGCTTGGACAGAATTCATGGCTACACCTTC
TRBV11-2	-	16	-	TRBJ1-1	CASSSSRREVNTEAFF	TGTGCCAGCAGCTCCTCCCGCAGGGAGGTGAACACTGAAGCTTTCTTT
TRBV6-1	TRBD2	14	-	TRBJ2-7	CASSEGTSGVKRYF	TGTGCCAGCAGTGAGGGGACTAGCGGGGTAAAGAGGTACTTC
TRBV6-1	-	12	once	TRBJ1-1	CASSELLTEAFF	TGTGCCAGCAGTGAACTTTTGACTGAAGCTTTCTTT
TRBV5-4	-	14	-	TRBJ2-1	CASSYLQGRNEQFF	TGTGCCAGCAGCTACCTACAGGGTAGGAATGAGCAGTTCTTC